The 27 T cell receptor beta chains listed next were all sequenced from one sample in a study of CD8+CD57+ T cells in acquired aplastic anemia. The template for TCR beta VDJ and CDR3 sequence profiling was genomic DNA. TCRdb independently ran MiXCR on the reads; one entry per CDR3 protein. The table records nearly 60,000 distinct CDR3 sequences, approximately 50% of them present only once. By flow cytometry, patients selected for sequencing had shown an expansion of CD8+CD57+ cells. Material: sorted CD4+, CD8+, or CD8+CD57+ T cells (not recorded which) from PBMCs. The receptors were gathered from a human donor with aplastic anemia.

This clonotype was recorded at least ten times. The J gene is TRBJ1-1, the V gene TRBV5-1; D unresolved. Germline CDR1 is SGHRS and CDR2 is YFSETQ. V was cut by 4 bases and J by 7 bases, with 11 bases left in between. This CDR3 is built from 12 residues. The CDR3 protein is CASSASTGEAFF. The DNA for the CDR3 is TGCGCCAGCAGCGCCTCCACCGGTGAAGCTTTCTTT. The complete variable domain, with remaining parts taken from reference TRBV5-1 and TRBJ1-1, reads KAGVTQTPRYLIKTRGQQVTLSCSPISGHRSVSWYQQTPGQGLQFLFEYFSETQRNKGNFPGRFSGRQFSNSRSEMNVSTLELGDSALYLCASSASTGEAFFGQGTRLTVV.

In this sample, this clonotype turned up once. CDR3 in DNA: TGTGCCAGCAGCTTAGTGGAGGGTTTTACAGCTTTCTTT. Translating it yields CASSLVEGFTAFF. The chain employs TRBV5-5 and TRBJ1-1; no reliable D call. V was clipped by 2 bases and J by 10 bases, with 15 bases between them. The CDR3 is 13 residues long. CDR1 SGHKS and CDR2 YYEKEE come from the germline V gene (reference sequence). Based on the CDR3 plus reference TRBV5-5 and TRBJ1-1, the full variable domain is DAGVTQSPTHLIKTRGQQVTLRCSPISGHKSVSWYQQVLGQGPQFIFQYYEKEERGRGNFPDRFSARQFPNYSSELNVNALLLGDSALYLCASSLVEGFTAFFGQGTRLTVV.

The V and J genes are TRBV7-2 and TRBJ2-1; 10 bases align to TRBD1. The trim removed 5 bases at V and 7 bases at J, leaving 2 bases unmatched. CDR3 size: 13 residues. From germline, CDR1 is SGHTA and CDR2 FQGNSA. For the CDR3, the DNA is TGTGCCAGCAGCCAGGACAGGGGGAATGAGCAGTTCTTC. This translates into CASSQDRGNEQFF.

V is TRBV20-1 and J is TRBJ2-1; D is uncertain. The CDR3 is 11 residues long. Per germline, CDR1 DFQATT and CDR2 SNEGSKA (reference sequence). The V and J ends lost 0 bases and 8 bases respectively, with 5 bases between them. The CDR3 here is CSARDMYEQFF. The CDR3 DNA follows: TGCAGTGCTAGAGATATGTATGAGCAGTTCTTC.

Concerning this clonotype: A junction boundary mismatches the germline segment, possibly from a read error. J is TRBJ2-3 and V is TRBV24-1; 11 bases match TRBD2. Germline V gene lookup returns CDR1 KGHDR and CDR2 SFDVKD. CDR3 length: 16 residues. The CDR3 reads CATSDFLAGGADTQYF. The CDR3 nucleotides read TGTGCGACCAGTGATTTTCTAGCGGGAGGAGCAGATACGCAGTATTTT.

This clonotype was seen at least ten times. The CDR3 bases are TGTGCCAGCAGACCGGGACAGGGAAAGGTATTAACCCTCCACTTT. It yields the protein CASRPGQGKVLTLHF. This rearrangement joins TRBV2 to TRBJ1-6; 9 bases fit TRBD1. The V and J ends lost 6 bases and 14 bases, in that order; junction bases with no gene match: 14. Germline CDR1 is SNHLY and CDR2 is FYNNEI. The CDR3 has 15 amino acids.

Note on this clonotype: The junction departs from germline at one end; a sequencing error may be responsible. The chain combines TRBV29-1 with TRBJ1-2; 11 bases align to TRBD1. Germline V CDR1 and CDR2: SQVTM, ANQGSEA. CDR3 length equals 15 residues. The CDR3 bases are TGCAGCGTGGAAGGACAGGGGGCTTCTAACTATGGCTACACCTTC. It encodes CSVEGQGASNYGYTF.

The gene calls are TRBV29-1 and TRBJ1-1; 8 positions agree with TRBD1. The J segment lost 4 bases and the V segment lost 1 base, leaving 5 bases of the junction unmatched. Per germline, CDR1 SQVTM and CDR2 ANQGSEA. The CDR3 loop spans 14 amino acids. In DNA form, the CDR3 reads TGCAGCGTTGAAGCCCAGGGGGCAGGCACTGAAGCTTTCTTT. It specifies CSVEAQGAGTEAFF.

This rearrangement joins TRBV19 to TRBJ2-5; 8 bases agree with TRBD2. V trimming: 5 bases; J trimming: 5 bases; junction bases outside the gene matches: 4. The CDR3 is 13 residues long. CDR1 is LNHDA and CDR2 is SQIVND in the germline V gene (reference sequence). CDR3 coding DNA: TGTGCCAGTAGTCGCGGGGGGAGGGAGACCCAGTACTTC. It yields the protein CASSRGGRETQYF.

This clonotype has ten or more counts. The chain couples TRBV6-5 to TRBJ1-1; unclear D gene. V shed 6 bases and J shed 4 bases, with 15 bases lying between them. The CDR3 loop spans 14 amino acids. The germline V gene encodes CDR1 MNHEY and CDR2 SVGAGI. CDR3 sequence: CASSPKPGITEAFF. The CDR3, as DNA: TGTGCCAGCAGCCCTAAGCCGGGGATCACTGAAGCTTTCTTT.

This clonotype qualifies as medium-sized. This rearrangement joins TRBV24-1 to TRBJ2-1; 8 nucleotides align to TRBD2. The CDR3 loop spans 16 amino acids. In germline, CDR1 is KGHDR, CDR2 SFDVKD. V lost 2 bases, J lost 2 bases, and 4 bases stayed unmatched. The CDR3 nucleotides are TGTGCCACCAGTGATTCGCGGGGGGTAGCCTACAATGAGCAGTTCTTC. It specifies CATSDSRGVAYNEQFF.

Concerning this clonotype itself: One junction end disagrees with the germline gene, perhaps due to a read error. The CDR3 coding sequence is TGCGCCAGCAGTGAAATGTATGGCTGCACCTTC. Translating gives CASSEMYGCTF. This rearrangement joins TRBV10-2 to TRBJ1-2, with unresolved D. CDR1 and CDR2 (germline): WSHSY, SAAADI. This CDR3 has 11 amino acids.

The chain joins TRBV5-1 to TRBJ1-1; D not certain. The germline CDR1 and CDR2 sequences are SGHRS and YFSETQ. This CDR3 spans 15 amino acids. Trimming removed 0 bases from V and 10 bases from J, with 19 bases in between. The CDR3 nucleotides read TGCGCCAGCAGCTTGGCCGCAACAGCGGGGAGGAGAGCTTTCTTT. Translation gives CASSLAATAGRRAFF.

The sample holds many counts of this clonotype. CDR3 sequence (DNA): TGTGCCAGCAGTTTAGGCCATAATCAGCCCCAGCATTTT. This sequence encodes CASSLGHNQPQHF. J is TRBJ1-5 and V is TRBV27; no definite D call. V lost 2 bases, J lost 4 bases, and 6 bases lay in between. The CDR3 loop spans 13 amino acids. Germline-derived CDR1 and CDR2 are MNHEY and SMNVEV (reference sequence).

The sample holds many counts of this clonotype. The chain is built from TRBV27 and TRBJ2-7, with 8 bases identical to TRBD1. Looked up from germline, CDR1 is MNHEY and CDR2 is SMNVEV (reference sequence). The trim removed 8 bases at V and 1 base at J, leaving 7 bases unmatched. The CDR3 has 14 amino acids. The CDR3 spells CASGVRGRSYEQYF. Here the CDR3 DNA reads TGTGCCAGCGGGGTCAGGGGGCGATCCTACGAGCAGTACTTC.

The CDR3 DNA sequence: TGCAGTGCTAAGCATTCTGGGGCCAACGTCCTGACTTTC. Its translation is CSAKHSGANVLTF. The V call is TRBV20-1, the J call TRBJ2-6; D unresolved. Germline V gives CDR1 DFQATT, CDR2 SNEGSKA (reference sequence). Between the trimmed V and J ends, which lost 4 bases and 1 base, there was a span of 5 bases. CDR3 length: 13 amino acids.

The chain couples TRBV19 to TRBJ1-2, with D maybe TRBD1 (5 bases). With 5 bases removed from V and 6 bases from J, the gap between germline ends came to 10 bases. This CDR3 has 12 residues. Germline assignment: CDR1 LNHDA and CDR2 SQIVND (reference sequence). CDR3 in amino acids: CASSVDSHGYTF. CDR3 DNA: TGTGCCAGTAGTGTCGACAGTCATGGCTACACCTTC.

Many counts were recorded for this clonotype. The chain joins TRBV9 to TRBJ1-6; the D gene is possibly TRBD1 (5 bases). CDR1 and CDR2 (germline): SGDLS, YYNGEE. This CDR3 is 16 amino acids long. V lost 0 bases, J lost 7 bases, and 14 bases lay in between. The CDR3 loop reads CASSVGGTSANSPLHF. The CDR3, as DNA: TGTGCCAGCAGCGTAGGGGGGACGAGCGCCAATTCACCCCTCCACTTT. Filled out from reference TRBV9 and TRBJ1-6, the complete variable domain reads DSGVTQTPKHLITATGQRVTLRCSPRSGDLSVYWYQQSLDQGLQFLIQYYNGEERAKGNILERFSAQQFPDLHSELNLSSLELGDSALYFCASSVGGTSANSPLHFGNGTRLTVT.

This clonotype has at least ten counts. The chain uses TRBV9 and TRBJ2-1; no clear D gene. The CDR3 length is 13 residues. Looked up from germline, CDR1 is SGDLS and CDR2 is YYNGEE. V lost 3 bases to trimming and J lost 5 bases, with 9 bases between them. Written as DNA, the CDR3 is TGTGCCAGCAGCGCGACACTCCACAATGAGCAGTTCTTC. Its translation: CASSATLHNEQFF.

CDR3 nucleotides: TGTGCCACCAGTGGGGACGGCAGCAATCAGCCCCAGCATTTT. Translating it yields CATSGDGSNQPQHF. The chain recombines TRBV24-1 with TRBJ1-5; possible D gene TRBD1, 5 bases. The V end lost 5 bases, the J end lost 1 base, and 8 bases lay between the germline ends. The germline CDR1 and CDR2 sequences are KGHDR and SFDVKD. This CDR3 has 14 residues.

Details on this clonotype: A read error is likely, as this CDR3 ends without the conserved phenylalanine or tryptophan. This chain uses TRBV11-1 with TRBJ1-2; 9 bases line up with TRBD1. Germline values: CDR1 SGHAT, CDR2 FQDESV (reference sequence). V shed 5 bases and J 4 bases; nucleotides not matched to a gene: 17. This CDR3 region has 18 residues. This chain's CDR3 is CASSPQPGQGGGLYGYTL. In DNA form, the CDR3 reads TGTGCCAGCAGCCCCCAGCCGGGACAGGGAGGAGGCCTCTATGGCTACACCCTC.

The chain couples TRBV2 to TRBJ1-6; D might be TRBD1 (6 bases). The germline CDR1 and CDR2 sequences are SNHLY and FYNNEI. The V gene lost 0 bases and the J gene lost 6 bases, with 9 bases spanning the gap. The CDR3 loop spans 15 amino acids. The CDR3 spells CASSEARGVNSPLHF. Written as DNA, the CDR3 is TGTGCCAGCAGTGAAGCCAGGGGCGTTAATTCACCCCTCCACTTT. The full variable domain, in which reference TRBV2 and TRBJ1-6 provide the parts outside the CDR3, is EPEVTQTPSHQVTQMGQEVILRCVPISNHLYFYWYRQILGQKVEFLVSFYNNEISEKSEIFDDQFSVERPDGSNFTLKIRSTKLEDSAMYFCASSEARGVNSPLHFGNGTRLTVT.

CDR3 nucleotides: TGTGCCATCAGTGAGGGGGCGGGCCCAGATACGCAGTATTTT. Amino acid sequence: CAISEGAGPDTQYF. This chain uses TRBV10-3 with TRBJ2-3; perhaps D is TRBD1 or TRBD2 (5 bases each). The germline gives CDR1 ENHRY, CDR2 SYGVKD. This CDR3 comprises 14 residues. The ends were cut back, 2 bases at V and 4 bases at J, with 10 bases in the middle.

The J gene is TRBJ2-3, the V gene TRBV2, with D hard to call. Germline assignment: CDR1 SNHLY and CDR2 FYNNEI. V lost 6 bases, J lost 6 bases, and 13 bases lay in between. The CDR3 runs 13 residues. The CDR3 protein is CASSEYLVDTQYF. In DNA, the CDR3 is TGTGCCAGCAGCGAATACCTAGTCGATACGCAGTATTTT.

The CDR3 loop reads CSVVSGNTIYF. The CDR3 coding sequence is TGCAGCGTTGTCTCTGGAAACACCATATATTTT. The chain couples TRBV29-1 to TRBJ1-3; no clear D. The CDR3 loop spans 11 amino acids. From germline, CDR1 is SQVTM and CDR2 ANQGSEA. Trimming stripped 4 bases from V and 0 bases from J, with 1 base between.

In its sample, this clonotype is medium-sized. The chain links TRBV14 to TRBJ1-3; TRBD1 agrees at 8 bases. The germline CDR1 and CDR2 sequences are SGHDN and FVKESK. V gave up 4 bases and J gave up 2 bases; unmatched junction bases: 4. CDR3 length: 15 amino acids. The CDR3 sequence is CASSLDRGPGNTIYF. The CDR3 DNA reads as TGTGCCAGCAGCCTCGACAGGGGCCCTGGAAACACCATATATTTT. The full variable domain, with the rest looked up from reference TRBV14 and TRBJ1-3, is EAGVTQFPSHSVIEKGQTVTLRCDPISGHDNLYWYRRVMGKEIKFLLHFVKESKQDESGMPNNRFLAERTGGTYSTLKVQPAELEDSGVYFCASSLDRGPGNTIYFGEGSWLTVV.

This clonotype was counted at least ten times. The V and J genes are TRBV11-1 and TRBJ2-3; tentative D call: TRBD1 (6 bases). Germline assignment: CDR1 SGHAT and CDR2 FQDESV (reference sequence). The CDR3 spans 18 residues. Trimming cost V 6 bases and J 5 bases, with 27 bases left between them. Written as DNA, the CDR3 is TGTGCCAGCAGGGACGGAACAAAGTATTTGCCACAGGGAGATACGCAGTATTTT. Protein sequence: CASRDGTKYLPQGDTQYF.